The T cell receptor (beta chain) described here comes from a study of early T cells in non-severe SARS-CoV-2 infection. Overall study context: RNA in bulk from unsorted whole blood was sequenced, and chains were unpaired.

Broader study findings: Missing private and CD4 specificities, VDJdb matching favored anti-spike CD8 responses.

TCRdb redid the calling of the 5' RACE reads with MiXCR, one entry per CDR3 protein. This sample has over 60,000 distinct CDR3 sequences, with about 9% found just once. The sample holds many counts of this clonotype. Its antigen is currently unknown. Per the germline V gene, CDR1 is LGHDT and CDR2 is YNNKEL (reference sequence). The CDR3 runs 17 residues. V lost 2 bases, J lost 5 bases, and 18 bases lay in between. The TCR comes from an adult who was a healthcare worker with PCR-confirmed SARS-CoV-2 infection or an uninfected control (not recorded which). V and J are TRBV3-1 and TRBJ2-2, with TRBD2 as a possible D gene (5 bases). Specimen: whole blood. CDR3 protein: CASSQRGLVGGTGELFF. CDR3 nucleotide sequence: TGTGCCAGCAGCCAAAGAGGGTTGGTTGGCGGAACCGGGGAGCTGTTTTTT.